One sample yielded the 10 T cell receptor beta chains listed below, sequenced in a study of T-cell memory formation after mild COVID-19 (dated by TCRdb to the early 2020s). Libraries were prepared through 5' RACE. For sequencing, an Illumina NovaSeq 6000 was employed. The raw public reads went through TCRdb reprocessing: fastp at Q25, MiXCR clone calling, in-frame beta chains kept. Rows with one shared CDR3 protein collapse into an entry with the most common genes and DNA. The sample table holds 70,000 to 95,000 distinct CDR3 sequences, of which 13% were seen once. 40% to 45% of the sample belongs to the ten largest clones. The sequenced material came from PBMCs or a T cell subset sorted from them (not recorded which). These receptors came from a man aged 18 to 30 who had mild COVID-19 (a few samples of this study predate the infection). The sample titles of this study are shuffled in the database, so cell type and time point are left out; the donor was told from shared clones.

This rearrangement joins TRBV7-8 to TRBJ1-1; D call uncertain. This CDR3 contains 12 residues. Per the germline V gene, CDR1 is SGHVS and CDR2 is FQNEAQ. V lost 3 bases, J lost 5 bases, and 7 bases lay in between. The CDR3 sequence: CASSFTETEAFF. The CDR3 DNA follows: TGTGCCAGCAGCTTTACGGAGACTGAAGCTTTCTTT.

This clonotype has only a few counts. The rearrangement joins TRBV5-6 to TRBJ1-1; no clear D gene. Germline values: CDR1 SGHDT, CDR2 YYEEEE. V lost 1 base and J 0 bases, leaving 10 bases between the germline ends. The CDR3 runs 15 residues. The CDR3, as DNA: TGTGCCAGCAGCTTGTATGTCGGAGTGAACACTGAAGCTTTCTTT. It codes for CASSLYVGVNTEAFF. Full variable domain (missing parts from reference TRBV5-6 and TRBJ1-1): DAGVTQSPTHLIKTRGQQVTLRCSPKSGHDTVSWYQQALGQGPQFIFQYYEEEERQRGNFPDRFSGHQFPNYSSELNVNALLLGDSALYLCASSLYVGVNTEAFFGQGTRLTVV.

This chain links TRBV29-1 with TRBJ2-5; no clear D gene. Germline V gives CDR1 SQVTM, CDR2 ANQGSEA. Trimming removed 7 bases from V and 2 bases from J, with 11 bases in between. CDR3 size: 12 residues. This CDR3 is CSASTLQETQYF. CDR3 DNA sequence: TGCAGCGCCTCAACCCTGCAAGAGACCCAGTACTTC.

The table lists this clonotype with a few counts. The genes are TRBV15 and TRBJ2-1; 7 positions match TRBD1. Germline V CDR1 and CDR2: LNHNV, YYDKDF (reference sequence). Trimming cost V 3 bases and J 4 bases; bases outside gene matches: 15. There are 18 residues in the CDR3. The CDR3 reads CATSSLNLDRAPYNEQFF. CDR3 in DNA: TGTGCCACCAGCAGCCTAAACCTTGACAGGGCCCCTTACAATGAGCAGTTCTTC.

J is TRBJ1-6 and V is TRBV7-9; D is possibly TRBD1 (6 bases). In germline, CDR1 is SEHNR, CDR2 FQNEAQ (reference sequence). CDR3 length: 15 residues. V lost 0 bases and J lost 8, with 11 bases in between. The CDR3 loop reads CASSLAPGADSPLHF. The DNA of the CDR3 is TGTGCCAGCAGCTTAGCGCCAGGGGCGGATTCACCCCTCCACTTT.

This clonotype was seen only a few times. The chain employs TRBV5-6 and TRBJ1-1; 9 bases line up with TRBD1. Germline V gives CDR1 SGHDT, CDR2 YYEEEE. The V segment lost 4 bases and the J segment 5 bases; nucleotides outside the gene matches: 12. The CDR3 length is 16 residues. The CDR3 spells CASSLDVATGGTEAFF. As DNA, the CDR3 is TGTGCCAGCAGCCTGGACGTAGCGACAGGGGGAACTGAAGCTTTCTTT.

This chain joins TRBV5-6 and TRBJ1-2, with TRBD1 as a possible D gene (5 bases). The CDR3 consists of 12 residues. CDR1 and CDR2 (germline): SGHDT, YYEEEE. V lost 5 bases to trimming and J lost 6 bases, with 11 bases between them. The CDR3 spells CASRRGHDGYTF. CDR3 nucleotide sequence: TGTGCCAGCAGGCGGGGCCATGATGGCTACACCTTC.

This clonotype was picked up many times. V is TRBV6-5 and J is TRBJ2-7; the D gene could be TRBD1 or TRBD2 (5 bases each). The V gene lost 5 bases and the J gene lost 5 bases, with 16 bases spanning the gap. This CDR3 region has 14 residues. CDR1 and CDR2 from the germline V gene are MNHEY and SVGAGI. CDR3 protein: CASSPLRGADEQYF. In DNA form, the CDR3 reads TGTGCCAGCAGTCCCTTGAGGGGCGCGGACGAGCAGTACTTC.

This clonotype came up a few times. This chain joins TRBV14 and TRBJ2-3; 8 bases line up with TRBD2. The V gene's germline CDR1 is SGHDN and CDR2 FVKESK. V shed 4 bases and J 3 bases; nucleotides not matched to a gene: 9. The CDR3 runs 16 residues. CDR3 loop: CASSPYQGTRTDTQYF. In nucleotides, the CDR3 is TGTGCCAGCAGCCCTTACCAGGGGACTAGAACAGATACGCAGTATTTT.

This clonotype was counted at least ten times. The CDR3 reads CASSQTRTGNNEQFF. The CDR3 bases are TGTGCCAGCAGCCAAACGCGGACAGGGAACAATGAGCAGTTCTTC. This chain uses TRBV7-9 with TRBJ2-1; 8 positions match TRBD1. CDR1 and CDR2 from the germline V gene are SEHNR and FQNEAQ (reference sequence). The CDR3 loop spans 15 amino acids. V was clipped by 5 bases and J by 5 bases; unmatched bases: 8.